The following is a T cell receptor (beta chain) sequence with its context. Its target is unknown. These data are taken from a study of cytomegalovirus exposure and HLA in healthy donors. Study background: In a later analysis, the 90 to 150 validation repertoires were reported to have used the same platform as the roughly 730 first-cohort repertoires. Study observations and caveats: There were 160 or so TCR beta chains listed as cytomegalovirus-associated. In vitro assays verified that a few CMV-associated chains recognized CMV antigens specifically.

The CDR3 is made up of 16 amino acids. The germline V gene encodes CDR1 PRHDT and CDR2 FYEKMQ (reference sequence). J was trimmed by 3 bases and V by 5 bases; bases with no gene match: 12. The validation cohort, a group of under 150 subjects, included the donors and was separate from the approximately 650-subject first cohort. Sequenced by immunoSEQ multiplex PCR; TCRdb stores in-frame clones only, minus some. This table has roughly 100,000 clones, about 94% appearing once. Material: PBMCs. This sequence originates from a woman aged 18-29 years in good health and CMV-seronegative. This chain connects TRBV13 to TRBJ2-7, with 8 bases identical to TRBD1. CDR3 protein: CASSATPGQGNYEQYF. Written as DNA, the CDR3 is TGTGCCAGCAGCGCTACCCCCGGACAGGGAAACTACGAGCAGTACTTC. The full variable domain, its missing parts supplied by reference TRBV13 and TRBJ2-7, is AAGVIQSPRHLIKEKRETATLKCYPIPRHDTVYWYQQGPGQDPQFLISFYEKMQSDKGSIPDRFSAQQFSDYHSELNMSSLELGDSALYFCASSATPGQGNYEQYFGPGTRLTVT.